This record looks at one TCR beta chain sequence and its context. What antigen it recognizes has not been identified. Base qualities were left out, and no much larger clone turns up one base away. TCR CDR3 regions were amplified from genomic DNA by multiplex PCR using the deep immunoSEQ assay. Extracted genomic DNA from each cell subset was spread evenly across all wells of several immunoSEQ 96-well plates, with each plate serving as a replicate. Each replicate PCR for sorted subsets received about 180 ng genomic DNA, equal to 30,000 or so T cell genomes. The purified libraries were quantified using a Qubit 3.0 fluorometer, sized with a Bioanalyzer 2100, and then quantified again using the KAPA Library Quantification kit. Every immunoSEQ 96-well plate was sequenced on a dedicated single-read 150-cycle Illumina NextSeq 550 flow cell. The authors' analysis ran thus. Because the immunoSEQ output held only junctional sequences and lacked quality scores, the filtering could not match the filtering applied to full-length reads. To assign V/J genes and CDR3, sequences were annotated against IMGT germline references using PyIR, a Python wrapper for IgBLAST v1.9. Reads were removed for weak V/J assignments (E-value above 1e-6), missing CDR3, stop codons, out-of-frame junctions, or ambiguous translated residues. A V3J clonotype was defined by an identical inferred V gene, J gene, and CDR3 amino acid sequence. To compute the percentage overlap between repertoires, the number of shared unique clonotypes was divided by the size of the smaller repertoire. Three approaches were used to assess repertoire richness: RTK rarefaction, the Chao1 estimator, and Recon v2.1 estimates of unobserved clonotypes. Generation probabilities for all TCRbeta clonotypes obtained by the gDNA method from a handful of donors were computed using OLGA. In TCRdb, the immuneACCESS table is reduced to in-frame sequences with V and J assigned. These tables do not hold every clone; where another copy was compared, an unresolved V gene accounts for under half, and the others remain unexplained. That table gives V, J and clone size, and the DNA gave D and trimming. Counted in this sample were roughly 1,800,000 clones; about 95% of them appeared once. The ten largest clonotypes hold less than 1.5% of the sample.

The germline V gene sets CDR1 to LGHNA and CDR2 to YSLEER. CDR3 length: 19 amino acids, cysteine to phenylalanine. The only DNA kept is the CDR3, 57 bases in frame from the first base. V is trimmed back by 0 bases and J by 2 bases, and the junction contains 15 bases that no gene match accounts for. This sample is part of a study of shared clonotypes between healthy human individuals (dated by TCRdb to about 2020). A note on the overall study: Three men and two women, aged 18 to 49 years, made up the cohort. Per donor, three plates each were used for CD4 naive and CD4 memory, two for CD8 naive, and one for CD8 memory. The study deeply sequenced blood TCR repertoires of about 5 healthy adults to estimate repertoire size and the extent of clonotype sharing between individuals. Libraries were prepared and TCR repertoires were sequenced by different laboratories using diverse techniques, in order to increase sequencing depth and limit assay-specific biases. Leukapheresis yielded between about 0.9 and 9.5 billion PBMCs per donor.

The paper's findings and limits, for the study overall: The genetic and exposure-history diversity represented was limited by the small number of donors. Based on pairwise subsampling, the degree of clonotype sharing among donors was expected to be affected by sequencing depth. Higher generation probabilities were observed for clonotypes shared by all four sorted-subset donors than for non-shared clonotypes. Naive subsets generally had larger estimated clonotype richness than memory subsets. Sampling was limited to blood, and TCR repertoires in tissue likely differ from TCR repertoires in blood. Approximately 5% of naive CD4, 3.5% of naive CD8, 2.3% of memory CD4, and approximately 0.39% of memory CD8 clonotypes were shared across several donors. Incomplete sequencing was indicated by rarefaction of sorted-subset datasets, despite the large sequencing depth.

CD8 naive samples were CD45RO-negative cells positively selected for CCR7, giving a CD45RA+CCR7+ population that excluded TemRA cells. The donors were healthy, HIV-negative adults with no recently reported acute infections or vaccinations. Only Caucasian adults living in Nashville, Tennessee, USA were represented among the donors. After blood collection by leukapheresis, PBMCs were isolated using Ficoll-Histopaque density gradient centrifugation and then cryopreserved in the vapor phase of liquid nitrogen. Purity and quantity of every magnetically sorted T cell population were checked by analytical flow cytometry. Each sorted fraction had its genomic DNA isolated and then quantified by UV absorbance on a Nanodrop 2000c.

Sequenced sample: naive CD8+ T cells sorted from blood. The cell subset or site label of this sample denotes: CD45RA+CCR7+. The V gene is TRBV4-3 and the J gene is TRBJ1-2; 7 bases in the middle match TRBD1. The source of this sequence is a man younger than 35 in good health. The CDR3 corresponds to CASSQDRGTVAYSNYGYTF. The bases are TGCGCCAGCAGCCAAGATAGGGGGACAGTTGCCTATTCCAACTATGGCTACACCTTC.